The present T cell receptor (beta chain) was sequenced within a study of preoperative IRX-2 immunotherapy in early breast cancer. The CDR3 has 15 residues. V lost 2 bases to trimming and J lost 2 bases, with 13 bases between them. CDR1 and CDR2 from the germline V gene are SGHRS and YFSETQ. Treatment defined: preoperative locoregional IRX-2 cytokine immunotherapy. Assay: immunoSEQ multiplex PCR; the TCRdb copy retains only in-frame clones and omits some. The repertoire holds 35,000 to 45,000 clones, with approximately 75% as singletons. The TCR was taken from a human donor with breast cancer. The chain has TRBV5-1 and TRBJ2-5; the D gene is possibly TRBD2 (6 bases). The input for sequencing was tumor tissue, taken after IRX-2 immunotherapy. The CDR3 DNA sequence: TGCGCCAGCAGCTTAACGCGGGGCCCACAAGAGACCCAGTACTTC. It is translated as CASSLTRGPQETQYF.